The entry below describes one T cell receptor beta chain. Assay: immunoSEQ multiplex PCR; the TCRdb copy retains only in-frame clones and omits some. The table has 40,000 to 50,000 clones, about 90% seen once. This sample was taken from a study of T cell changes during pregnancy in multiple sclerosis. Trimming stripped 4 bases from V and 0 bases from J, with 10 bases between. CDR1 and CDR2 from the germline V gene are MGHDK and SYGVNS. This CDR3 is 14 amino acids long. The TCR was taken from a female donor in good health, enrolled as a control in a pregnancy study. The sample here was CD4+ T cells from peripheral blood mononuclear cells, taken after pregnancy. The V gene is TRBV25-1, the J gene TRBJ2-7, with D possibly matching TRBD1 (5 bases). DNA of the CDR3: TGTGCCAGCAGTGGAAGGGGCCTCTCCTACGAGCAGTACTTC. Its translation: CASSGRGLSYEQYF.